Shown below are 8 T cell receptor beta chains from a single sample sequenced in a study of graft-versus-host responses after intestinal transplantation. Using immunoSEQ multiplex PCR, the repertoire was profiled, and TCRdb retains in-frame clones only, with some absent. The sample yields 45,000 or so clones, 75% to 95% seen once. This specimen was PBMCs, taken 524 days after transplant. These receptors came from a human patient who received an intestinal transplant, so some T cells may come from the graft donor.

This clone has only one observation. The chain employs TRBV30 and TRBJ1-2, with a tentative D call TRBD1 (5 bases). Germline V gene data show CDR1 as GTSNPN and CDR2 as SVGIG (reference sequence). The V end lost 2 bases, the J end lost 4 bases, and 14 bases lay between the germline ends. The CDR3 is made up of 14 amino acids. CDR3 sequence: CAWSPFRGRYGYTF. The CDR3 region has the DNA TGTGCCTGGAGTCCCTTTCGGGGACGCTATGGCTACACCTTC.

CDR3 in amino acids: CASSSWTGGLGYGYTF. In nucleotides, the CDR3 is TGTGCCAGCAGTTCCTGGACAGGGGGCCTGGGCTATGGCTACACCTTC. The chain employs TRBV28 and TRBJ1-2, with TRBD1 identical over 11 bases. The CDR3 contains 16 residues. Unmatched junction bases numbered 8, after V lost 4 bases and J lost 4 bases. Germline V gene lookup returns CDR1 MDHEN and CDR2 SYDVKM.

The V call is TRBV5-3, the J call TRBJ1-2; D unclear. TRBV5-3 is reported as an ORF; its role is uncertain. V was cut by 4 bases and J by 5 bases, with 18 bases left in between. The CDR3 totals 15 residues. CDR3 loop: CARSILPGYLYGYTF. The CDR3, as DNA: TGTGCCAGAAGCATACTTCCGGGCTACCTTTATGGCTACACCTTC.

The rearrangement uses TRBV30 and TRBJ2-3, with D perhaps matching TRBD1 (6 bases). The V end lost 3 bases, the J end lost 7 bases, and 17 bases lay between the germline ends. Looked up from germline, CDR1 is GTSNPN and CDR2 is SVGIG (reference sequence). CDR3 length: 14 residues. CDR3 sequence reads: CAWSRDIPLNTQYF. The DNA for the CDR3 is TGTGCCTGGAGCCGGGACATACCCTTAAATACGCAGTATTTT.

V is TRBV7-9 and J is TRBJ2-7, with a possible D match to TRBD1 (5 bases). Trimming left V 0 bases short and J 5 bases short, with 11 bases between. The CDR3 is 14 residues long. The germline gives CDR1 SEHNR, CDR2 FQNEAQ (reference sequence). CDR3 in amino acids: CASSLAFQGNEQYF. CDR3 nucleotide sequence: TGTGCCAGCAGCTTAGCGTTCCAGGGAAACGAGCAGTACTTC.

CDR3 sequence: CASSQGQNYEQYF. CDR3 nucleotides: TGCGCCAGCAGCCAAGGACAGAACTACGAGCAGTACTTC. V usage is TRBV4-1 and J usage is TRBJ2-7; the D gene is possibly TRBD1 (5 bases). This CDR3 is 13 amino acids long. Germline V gives CDR1 MGHRA, CDR2 YSYEKL. The V end lost 1 base, the J end lost 3 bases, and 7 bases lay between the germline ends.

V gene TRBV5-6 combines with J gene TRBJ2-7, with D possibly TRBD1 on 5 matching bases. Trimming cost V 1 base and J 1 base, with 12 bases left between them. Germline V gives CDR1 SGHDT, CDR2 YYEEEE. The CDR3 totals 15 residues. The CDR3 loop reads CASSLRWTRSYEQYF. DNA for the CDR3: TGTGCCAGCAGCTTGAGGTGGACACGATCCTACGAGCAGTACTTC. Full variable domain (outside the CDR3, taken from reference TRBV5-6 and TRBJ2-7): DAGVTQSPTHLIKTRGQQVTLRCSPKSGHDTVSWYQQALGQGPQFIFQYYEEEERQRGNFPDRFSGHQFPNYSSELNVNALLLGDSALYLCASSLRWTRSYEQYFGPGTRLTVT.

The J gene is TRBJ2-1, the V gene TRBV15; 9 bases map to TRBD2. In germline, CDR1 is LNHNV, CDR2 YYDKDF (reference sequence). With 0 bases clipped from V and 10 bases from J, the junction kept 7 bases outside the gene matches. The CDR3 runs to 15 residues. The CDR3 nucleotides read TGTGCCACCAGCAGAGATATAGCGGGAGTTCTCGAGCAGTTCTTC. Protein product: CATSRDIAGVLEQFF.